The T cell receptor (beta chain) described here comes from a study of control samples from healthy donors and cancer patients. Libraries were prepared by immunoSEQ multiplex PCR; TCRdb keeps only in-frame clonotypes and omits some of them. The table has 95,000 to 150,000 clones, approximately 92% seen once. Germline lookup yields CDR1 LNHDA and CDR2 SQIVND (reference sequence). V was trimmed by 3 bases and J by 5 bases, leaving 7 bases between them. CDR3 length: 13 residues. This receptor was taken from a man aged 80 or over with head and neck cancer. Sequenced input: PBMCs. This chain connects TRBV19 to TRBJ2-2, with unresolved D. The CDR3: CASSIALTGELFF. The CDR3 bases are TGTGCCAGTAGTATTGCCCTGACCGGGGAGCTGTTTTTT. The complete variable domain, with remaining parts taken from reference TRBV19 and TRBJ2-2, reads DGGITQSPKYLFRKEGQNVTLSCEQNLNHDAMYWYRQDPGQGLRLIYYSQIVNDFQKGDIAEGYSVSREKKESFPLTVTSAQKNPTAFYLCASSIALTGELFFGEGSRLTVL.